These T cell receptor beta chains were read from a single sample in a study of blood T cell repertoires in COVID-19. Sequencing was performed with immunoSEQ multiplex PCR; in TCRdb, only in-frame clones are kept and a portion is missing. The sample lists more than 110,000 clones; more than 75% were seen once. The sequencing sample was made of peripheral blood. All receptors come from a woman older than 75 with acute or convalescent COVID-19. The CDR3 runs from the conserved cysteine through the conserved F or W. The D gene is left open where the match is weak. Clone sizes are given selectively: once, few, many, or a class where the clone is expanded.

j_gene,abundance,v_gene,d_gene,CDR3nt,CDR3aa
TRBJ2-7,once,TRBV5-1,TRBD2,TGCGCCAGCAGCTTGGCGAGCGGGAGAGAATCCTACGAGCAGTACTTC,CASSLASGRESYEQYF
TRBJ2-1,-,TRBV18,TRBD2,TGTGCCAGCTCACCAGGGACTAGCGGGAGCCCGGTCCATGAGCAGTTCTTC,CASSPGTSGSPVHEQFF
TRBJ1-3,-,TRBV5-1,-,TGCGCCAGCAGCTTGGCAGGGGTGTTACGTGGAAACACCATATATTTT,CASSLAGVLRGNTIYF
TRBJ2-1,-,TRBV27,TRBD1,TGTGCCAGCAGTTTACGGCACGCAGGGGGTAATGAGCAGTTCTTC,CASSLRHAGGNEQFF
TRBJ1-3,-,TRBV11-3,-,TGTGCCAGCAGCTTTTCAGGGGCTTCGGGAAACACCATATATTTT,CASSFSGASGNTIYF
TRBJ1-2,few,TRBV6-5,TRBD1,TGTGCCAGCAGAACGGGACAGGGGAACTATGGCTACACCTTC,CASRTGQGNYGYTF
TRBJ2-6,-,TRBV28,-,TGTGCCAGCAGTCCGAACAGGTGGGAACATACATCTGGGGCCAACGTCCTGACTTTC,CASSPNRWEHTSGANVLTF
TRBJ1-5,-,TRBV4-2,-,TGTGCCAGCAGCCAAGTCGTTTTTCTAGAGGGAGACCAGCCCCAGCATTTT,CASSQVVFLEGDQPQHF
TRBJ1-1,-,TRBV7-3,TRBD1,TGTGCCAGCAGCTTAACAGGGGGCGACACTGAAGCTTTCTTT,CASSLTGGDTEAFF
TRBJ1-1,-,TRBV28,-,TGTGCCAGCAGTTTAGGTCTAAACACTGAAGCTTTCTTT,CASSLGLNTEAFF
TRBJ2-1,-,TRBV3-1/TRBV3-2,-,TGTGCCAGCAGCCGGAGACCCTTGACTAGTGCTCTCTACAATGAGCAGTTCTTC,CASSRRPLTSALYNEQFF
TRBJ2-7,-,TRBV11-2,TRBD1,TGTGCCAGCAGTACTCAGGGGGCAGGGGAGCAGTACTTC,CASSTQGAGEQYF
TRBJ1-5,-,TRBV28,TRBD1,TGTGCCAGCAGTCTCGACAGGGGGGGATTTAGCAATCAGCCCCAGCATTTT,CASSLDRGGFSNQPQHF
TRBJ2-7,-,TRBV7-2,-,TGTGCCAGCAGCTCCGGATTGGGGCTGGCCTACGAGCAGTACTTC,CASSSGLGLAYEQYF
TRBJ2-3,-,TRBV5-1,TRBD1,TGCGCCAGCAGCTTGGGTCAGGGGGCGAGCACAGATACGCAGTATTTT,CASSLGQGASTDTQYF
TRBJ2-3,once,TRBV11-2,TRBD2,TGTGCCAGCAGCTTACCCCTCCGGACTAGCGGGAGCACAGATACGCAGTATTTT,CASSLPLRTSGSTDTQYF
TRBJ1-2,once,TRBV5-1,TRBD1,TGCGCCAGCAGCGCCGCCGGGACAGCATATGGCTACACCTTC,CASSAAGTAYGYTF
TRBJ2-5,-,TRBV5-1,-,TGCGCCAGCAGCTACGGACAGTTAAAAGAGACCCAGTACTTC,CASSYGQLKETQYF
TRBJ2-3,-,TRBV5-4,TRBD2,TGTGCCAGCAGCTTGCCCGGGACTAGCGCGGATACGCAGTATTTT,CASSLPGTSADTQYF
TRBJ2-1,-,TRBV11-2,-,TGTGCCAGCAGCTTAGGATGGACAACCAAACGGGACAATGAGCAGTTCTTC,CASSLGWTTKRDNEQFF
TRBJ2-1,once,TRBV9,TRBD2,TGTGCCAGCAGCGTAGGGGGAGGGACTAGCGTATACAATGAGCAGTTCTTC,CASSVGGGTSVYNEQFF
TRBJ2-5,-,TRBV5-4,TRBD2,TGTGCCAGCAGCTTGGGGGGGGCTAGCGGGTACCAAGAGACCCAGTACTTC,CASSLGGASGYQETQYF